A selection of T cell receptor beta chains follows, all from one sample in a study of T cell responses to AZD1222 COVID-19 vaccine. Method: immunoSEQ multiplex PCR; TCRdb's copy keeps in-frame clones and lacks some. The sample consists of fewer than 300,000 clones, approximately 95% of them appearing once. The starting material was peripheral blood, obtained on day 0 of AZD1222 vaccination. The receptors stem from an adult in good health. Both conserved end residues are part of each CDR3. D genes are given only for firm matches. Rows may omit the clone size; those that give it use once, few, many or a size class.

J: TRBJ1-2
D: -
V: TRBV6-5
size: few
CDR3: CASSSTVSYGYTF
DNA: TGTGCCAGCAGTTCGACAGTGAGCTATGGCTACACCTTC

J: TRBJ1-2
D: -
V: TRBV20-1
size: -
CDR3: CSATTNYGYTF
DNA: TGCAGTGCTACTACTAACTATGGCTACACCTTC

J: TRBJ2-1
D: TRBD2
V: TRBV7-3
size: -
CDR3: CASSQREGTYNEQFF
DNA: TGTGCCAGCAGCCAGCGGGAGGGGACCTACAATGAGCAGTTCTTC

J: TRBJ2-7
D: -
V: TRBV4-1
size: -
CDR3: CASSQDPAVAYEQYF
DNA: TGCGCCAGCAGCCAAGATCCGGCAGTGGCCTACGAGCAGTACTTC

J: TRBJ1-1
D: -
V: TRBV18
size: -
CDR3: CASSPSGTEAFF
DNA: TGTGCCAGCTCACCGTCGGGGACTGAAGCTTTCTTT

J: TRBJ2-5
D: TRBD2
V: TRBV10-3
size: -
CDR3: CAISTSGVETQYF
DNA: TGTGCCATCAGTACTAGCGGGGTAGAGACCCAGTACTTC

J: TRBJ1-1
D: -
V: TRBV7-2
size: -
CDR3: CASSFHTEAFF
DNA: TGTGCCAGCAGCTTCCACACTGAAGCTTTCTTT

J: TRBJ2-3
D: -
V: TRBV29-1
size: -
CDR3: CSVRLGSTDTQYF
DNA: TGCAGCGTCCGACTAGGAAGCACAGATACGCAGTATTTT

J: TRBJ1-5
D: -
V: TRBV19
size: once
CDR3: CASSWGRNSNQPQHF
DNA: TGTGCCAGTAGCTGGGGACGGAATAGCAATCAGCCCCAGCATTTT

J: TRBJ1-4
D: -
V: TRBV19
size: -
CDR3: CASSRVWGSNEKLFF
DNA: TGTGCCAGTAGCCGAGTGTGGGGAAGTAATGAAAAACTGTTTTTT

J: TRBJ2-4
D: -
V: TRBV28
size: -
CDR3: CASRAGGGNIQYF
DNA: TGTGCCAGCAGGGCTGGGGGGGGCAACATTCAGTACTTC

J: TRBJ2-6
D: TRBD2
V: TRBV4-1
size: -
CDR3: CASTLDLAGGSGANVLTF
DNA: TGCGCCAGCACCCTGGATCTAGCGGGAGGATCTGGGGCCAACGTCCTGACTTTC

J: TRBJ2-7
D: TRBD2
V: TRBV29-1
size: -
CDR3: CSVLTSGWGSQYF
DNA: TGCAGCGTTCTGACTAGCGGGTGGGGGTCGCAGTACTTC

J: TRBJ1-2
D: -
V: TRBV12-3/TRBV12-4
size: -
CDR3: CASSRGGWDGYTF
DNA: TGTGCCAGCAGCCGAGGGGGGTGGGATGGCTACACCTTC

J: TRBJ1-3
D: TRBD1
V: TRBV19
size: -
CDR3: CASSIRTGNPPTGNTIYF
DNA: TGTGCCAGTAGTATTCGGACAGGGAACCCACCGACGGGAAACACCATATATTTT

J: TRBJ1-2
D: -
V: TRBV3-1/TRBV3-2
size: -
CDR3: CASSHATDYGYTF
DNA: TGTGCCAGCAGCCATGCGACGGACTATGGCTACACCTTC

J: TRBJ2-7
D: TRBD2
V: TRBV7-3
size: -
CDR3: CASSLTLRASGRAPYYEQYF
DNA: TGTGCCAGCAGCTTAACCCTCCGTGCGAGCGGGAGGGCCCCATACTACGAGCAGTACTTC

J: TRBJ1-5
D: -
V: TRBV29-1
size: -
CDR3: CSVQIRGSNQPQHF
DNA: TGCAGCGTTCAAATCAGGGGTAGCAATCAGCCCCAGCATTTT

J: TRBJ2-7
D: TRBD2
V: TRBV28
size: once
CDR3: CASSLAGGRYEQYF
DNA: TGTGCCAGCAGTTTAGCGGGAGGGCGGTACGAGCAGTACTTC

J: TRBJ2-1
D: TRBD1
V: TRBV7-3
size: -
CDR3: CASSLQGQGYNEQFF
DNA: TGTGCCAGCAGCTTACAGGGACAGGGATACAATGAGCAGTTCTTC

J: TRBJ2-3
D: -
V: TRBV18
size: -
CDR3: CASSPRSSRDTQYF
DNA: TGTGCCAGCTCACCAAGGTCCTCCCGTGATACGCAGTATTTT

J: TRBJ2-7
D: -
V: TRBV18
size: few
CDR3: CASSPSGPGLTYEQYF
DNA: TGTGCCAGCTCACCTTCGGGACCAGGGTTAACCTACGAGCAGTACTTC

J: TRBJ1-2
D: -
V: TRBV3-1/TRBV3-2
size: once
CDR3: CASSQGGRGYGYTF
DNA: TGTGCCAGCAGCCAAGGTGGCAGGGGCTATGGCTACACCTTC

J: TRBJ2-2
D: TRBD2
V: TRBV9
size: -
CDR3: CASSVGLAGVRTGELFF
DNA: TGTGCCAGCAGCGTAGGGCTAGCGGGAGTGAGGACCGGGGAGCTGTTTTTT

J: TRBJ1-5
D: -
V: TRBV7-2
size: -
CDR3: CASSSPGRGVGNQPQHF
DNA: TGTGCCAGCAGCTCACCGGGACGGGGGGTTGGCAATCAGCCCCAGCATTTT

J: TRBJ1-2
D: -
V: TRBV27
size: -
CDR3: CASSPDSVAAVRGYTF
DNA: TGTGCCAGCAGCCCTGACTCGGTGGCAGCCGTTAGAGGCTACACCTTC